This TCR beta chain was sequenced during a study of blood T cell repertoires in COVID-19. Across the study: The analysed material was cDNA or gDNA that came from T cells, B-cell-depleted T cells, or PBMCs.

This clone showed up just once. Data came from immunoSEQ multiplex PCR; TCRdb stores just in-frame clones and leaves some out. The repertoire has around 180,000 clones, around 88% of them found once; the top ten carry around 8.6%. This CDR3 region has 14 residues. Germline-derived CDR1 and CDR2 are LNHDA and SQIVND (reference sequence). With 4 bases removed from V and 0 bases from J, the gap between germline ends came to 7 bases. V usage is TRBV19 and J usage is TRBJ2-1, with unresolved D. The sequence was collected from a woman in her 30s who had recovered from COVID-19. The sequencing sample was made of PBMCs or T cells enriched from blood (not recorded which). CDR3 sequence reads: CASSNPGSYNEQFF. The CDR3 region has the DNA TGTGCCAGTAGTAATCCAGGCTCCTACAATGAGCAGTTCTTC.